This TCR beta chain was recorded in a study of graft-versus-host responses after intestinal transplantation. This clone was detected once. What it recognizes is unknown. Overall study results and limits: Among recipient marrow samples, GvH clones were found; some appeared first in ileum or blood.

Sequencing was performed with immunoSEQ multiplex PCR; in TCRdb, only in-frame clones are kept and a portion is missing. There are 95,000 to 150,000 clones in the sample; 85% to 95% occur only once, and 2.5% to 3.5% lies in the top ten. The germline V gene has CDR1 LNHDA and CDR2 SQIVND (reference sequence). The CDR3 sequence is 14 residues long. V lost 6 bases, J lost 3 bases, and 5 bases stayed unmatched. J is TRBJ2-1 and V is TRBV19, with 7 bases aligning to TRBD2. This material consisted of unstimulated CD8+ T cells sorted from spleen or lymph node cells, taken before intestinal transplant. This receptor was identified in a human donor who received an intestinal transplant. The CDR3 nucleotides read TGTGCCAGTAGCGGCGGGGGTGTCTACAATGAGCAGTTCTTC. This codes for CASSGGGVYNEQFF.